The present entry profiles one T cell receptor beta chain with its context. This CDR3 has 16 residues. The trim removed 6 bases at V and 4 bases at J, leaving 14 bases unmatched. The V gene's germline CDR1 is SGHVS and CDR2 FQNEAQ. This entry comes from a study of blood T cell repertoires in COVID-19. Study-level background: The United States, Italy and Spain provided the acute and convalescent COVID-19 samples. T cells, B-cell-depleted T cells, or PBMCs supplied cDNA or gDNA.

Authors' processing steps: Amplified reference gene primers provided the basis for estimating nucleated cell counts. Clones were read by immunoSEQ multiplex PCR, and TCRdb kept only the in-frame ones, dropping some. V, J and clone size derive from that table, while D and trimming were established from the DNA sequence. In the table there are about 240,000 clones, roughly 80% of which are singletons. Sequences were obtained from peripheral blood. This clonotype originated in a woman aged 55-69 years with active or convalescent COVID-19. The chain is built from TRBV7-8 and TRBJ2-5, with 7 bases matching TRBD2. CDR3 protein: CASSQMARGVGETQYF. The CDR3 DNA sequence: TGTGCCAGCAGTCAAATGGCACGGGGGGTGGGAGAGACCCAGTACTTC.